These 11 T cell receptor beta chains share one sample of origin, sequenced in a study of identical twins. TCRdb processed the 5' RACE reads anew with MiXCR; each CDR3 protein has one entry. The sample records 1.5 million to 2 million distinct CDR3 sequences, about 32% being singletons. The sample consisted of cord blood. The origin of the receptors is a newborn girl in good health.

V and J are TRBV20-1 and TRBJ2-7; D is undetermined. Germline V gives CDR1 DFQATT, CDR2 SNEGSKA (reference sequence). Trimming left V 1 base short and J 9 bases short, with 13 bases between. The CDR3 totals 12 residues. Here the CDR3 DNA reads TGCAGTGCTAGAGGTACGGTTTCCGGGCAGTACTTC. This codes for CSARGTVSGQYF.

The sample holds many counts of this clonotype. This chain uses TRBV12-3 or TRBV12-4 with TRBJ1-1; D is unclear. This CDR3 spans 13 amino acids. V lost 3 bases and J 4 bases, leaving 9 bases between the germline ends. DNA for the CDR3: TGTGCCAGCAGTTTTCGGGGTAGCACTGAAGCTTTCTTT. Amino acids: CASSFRGSTEAFF.

The V and J genes are TRBV20-1 and TRBJ2-5, with TRBD1 identical over 8 bases. The CDR3 spans 14 residues. V lost 5 bases to trimming and J lost 1 base; unmatched junction nucleotides: 6. Germline V gene data show CDR1 as DFQATT and CDR2 as SNEGSKA (reference sequence). CDR3 sequence reads: CSAARDRSQETQYF. CDR3 DNA: TGCAGTGCTGCCCGGGACAGGTCCCAAGAGACCCAGTACTTC.

The gene calls are TRBV7-2 and TRBJ2-4; a possible D gene is TRBD2 (5 bases). Trimming left V 4 bases short and J 0 bases short, with 13 bases between. The CDR3 spans 16 residues. Germline V lookup: CDR1 SGHTA, CDR2 FQGNSA. This CDR3 reads CASSSSTTLAKNIQYF. The CDR3 region has the DNA TGTGCCAGCAGCTCCTCGACTACTCTAGCCAAAAACATTCAGTACTTC.

The genes are TRBV19 and TRBJ2-7, with TRBD1 identical over 10 bases. The DNA end is more similar to TRBJ2-5, so the J call may be wrong. CDR3 size: 14 residues. Looked up from germline, CDR1 is LNHDA and CDR2 is SQIVND (reference sequence). The CDR3 DNA sequence: TGTGCCAGTAGTGCGACAGGGGGCTCGGAGACCCAGTACTTC. Its protein is CASSATGGSETQYF.

This clonotype came up a few times. This chain connects TRBV4-2 to TRBJ1-5, with 11 bases fitting TRBD1. This CDR3 spans 16 amino acids. Germline V gene sequence: CDR1 LGHNA, CDR2 YNFKEQ. The V gene end was trimmed by 2 bases and the J gene end by 5 bases; junction bases not matched to a gene: 5. The CDR3 region is CASSQRGQGADQPQHF. The CDR3 DNA sequence: TGTGCCAGCAGCCAACGCGGACAGGGGGCCGATCAGCCCCAGCATTTT.

This clonotype was counted between two and nine times. This rearrangement joins TRBV29-1 to TRBJ1-5; D perhaps matches TRBD1 (5 bases). CDR3 length: 13 residues. With 6 bases removed from V and 7 bases from J, the gap between germline ends came to 16 bases. CDR1 SQVTM and CDR2 ANQGSEA come from the germline V gene. The CDR3 protein is CSVARGDGQPQHF. In DNA, the CDR3 is TGCAGCGTCGCTCGAGGGGATGGACAGCCCCAGCATTTT.

The V call is TRBV7-8, the J call TRBJ2-3; TRBD1 agrees at 10 bases. CDR1 and CDR2 from the germline V gene are SGHVS and FQNEAQ. CDR3 size: 16 residues. Trimming removed 5 bases from V and 6 bases from J; junction bases left unmatched: 11. CDR3 in DNA: TGTGCCAGCAGCCACCTGGCGGGACAGGGGTTGGATACGCAGTATTTT. Translating gives CASSHLAGQGLDTQYF.

The table lists this clonotype with many counts. This rearrangement joins TRBV29-1 to TRBJ2-6; possibly TRBD2 for D (6 bases). The germline V and J ends were trimmed by 3 bases and 2 bases, with 8 bases remaining between them. CDR1 and CDR2 (germline): SQVTM, ANQGSEA. The CDR3 loop spans 14 amino acids. The CDR3: CSVEGGTGANVLTF. As DNA, the CDR3 is TGCAGCGTTGAGGGGGGAACTGGGGCCAACGTCCTGACTTTC.

Remarks on this clonotype: A much larger clone is a single base away; this may be a read error. The rearrangement joins TRBV29-1 to TRBJ2-4; no reliable D call. The better agreement between TRBJ2-7 and the DNA end casts doubt on the J call. The CDR3 totals 13 residues. The V gene's germline CDR1 is SQVTM and CDR2 ANQGSEA. The CDR3 DNA follows: TGCAGCGTTGCGCTCCAAGACCTCTACGAGCAGTACTTC. It yields the protein CSVALQDLYEQYF.

This chain joins TRBV4-1 and TRBJ2-4, with TRBD2 identical over 8 bases. J was trimmed by 3 bases and V by 2 bases; bases with no gene match: 9. CDR1 and CDR2 from the germline V gene are MGHRA and YSYEKL. This CDR3 is built from 17 residues. CDR3 amino acids: CASSQRLASRDKNIQYF. CDR3 coding DNA: TGCGCCAGCAGCCAAAGACTAGCGTCCCGAGACAAAAACATTCAGTACTTC.